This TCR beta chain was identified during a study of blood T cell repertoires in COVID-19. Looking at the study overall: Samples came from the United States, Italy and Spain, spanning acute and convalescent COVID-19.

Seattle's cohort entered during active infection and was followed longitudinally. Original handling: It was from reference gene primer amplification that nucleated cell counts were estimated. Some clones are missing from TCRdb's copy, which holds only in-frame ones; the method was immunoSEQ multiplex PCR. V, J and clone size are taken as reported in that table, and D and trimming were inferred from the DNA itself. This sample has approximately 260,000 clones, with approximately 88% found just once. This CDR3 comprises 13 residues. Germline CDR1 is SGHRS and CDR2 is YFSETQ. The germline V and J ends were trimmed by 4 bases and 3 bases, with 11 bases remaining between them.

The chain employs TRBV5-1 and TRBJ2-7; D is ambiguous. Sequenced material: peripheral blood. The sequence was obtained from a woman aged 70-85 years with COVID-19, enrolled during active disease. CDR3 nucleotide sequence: TGCGCCAGCAGCCCTCGGGTCGGCTACGAGCAGTACTTC. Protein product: CASSPRVGYEQYF.